This entry features one TCR beta chain sequence. The sample originates from a study of T cells in Graves' hyperthyroidism and ophthalmopathy. Amplification yielded TCR beta CDR3 regions, with RNA transcripts as the source. First-round RT-PCR with HTBI primers amplified the TCR CDR3 region. TCRdb used MiXCR to reprocess the multiplex PCR reads, holding one entry per CDR3 protein. The data hold fewer than 750,000 distinct CDR3 sequences, with more than 12% observed a single time. Sequencing used blood. The source is a woman aged 45-65 years with Graves' ophthalmopathy.

The CDR3 sequence is CASSLATTANTGELFF. The CDR3 DNA reads as TGCGCCAGCAGCTTGGCTACTACCGCGAACACCGGGGAGCTGTTTTTT. The rearrangement uses TRBV5-1 and TRBJ2-2; no clear D gene. CDR1 and CDR2 (germline): SGHRS, YFSETQ. Between the trimmed V and J ends, which lost 0 bases and 0 bases, there was a span of 9 bases. This CDR3 has 16 residues.